These 27 T cell receptor beta chains were sequenced from one sample in a study of control samples from healthy donors and cancer patients. The data were produced by immunoSEQ multiplex PCR, yet TCRdb's version contains in-frame clones alone and is incomplete. The sample lists 100,000 to 150,000 clones; around nine tenths were seen once. Sequencing was performed on PBMCs. These TCRs come from a man aged 50-60 years with head and neck cancer.

The CDR3 coding sequence is TGTGCCAGCAGTTCCATACTAGCGGGAGAGTACGAGCAGTACTTC. Its translation is CASSSILAGEYEQYF. The V call is TRBV2, the J call TRBJ2-7, with 11 bases that match TRBD2. This CDR3 contains 15 residues. CDR1 and CDR2 from the germline V gene are SNHLY and FYNNEI. Germline trimming cut 5 bases from V and 4 bases from J; bases unmatched to any gene: 7.

V is TRBV5-1 and J is TRBJ1-6, with D hard to call. This CDR3 region has 16 residues. CDR1 is SGHRS and CDR2 is YFSETQ in the germline V gene. V dropped 0 bases and J dropped 6 bases, with 13 bases sitting between them. CDR3 in amino acids: CASSLGSFESNSPLHF. CDR3 nucleotide sequence: TGCGCCAGCAGCTTGGGGAGCTTCGAGAGTAATTCACCCCTCCACTTT.

J is TRBJ1-2 and V is TRBV28; D gene unclear. The germline CDR1 and CDR2 sequences are MDHEN and SYDVKM. V was shortened by 1 base and J by 8 bases, with 8 bases between the two germline ends. The CDR3 spans 12 residues. CDR3 amino acids: CASSLSTRGYTF. The CDR3 DNA is TGTGCCAGCAGTTTATCGACACGGGGCTACACCTTC.

This chain links TRBV30 with TRBJ1-3; D ambiguous. The CDR3 runs 13 residues. Germline V gene data show CDR1 as GTSNPN and CDR2 as SVGIG (reference sequence). V gave up 4 bases and J gave up 4 bases, with 11 bases separating them. The CDR3 DNA follows: TGTGCCTGGACTCGGACCCCGGGAAACACCATATATTTT. This translates into CAWTRTPGNTIYF.

This clone has a single count. This rearrangement joins TRBV7-9 to TRBJ1-4, with D possibly TRBD1 on 6 matching bases. Per the germline V gene, CDR1 is SEHNR and CDR2 is FQNEAQ (reference sequence). V was clipped by 1 base and J by 0 bases, with 9 bases between them. CDR3 length: 16 residues. The CDR3 DNA reads as TGTGCCAGCAGCTTAGGGTCAGGGGCAACTAATGAAAAACTGTTTTTT. Its translation: CASSLGSGATNEKLFF.

The chain has TRBV10-2 and TRBJ2-1; D tentatively fits TRBD1 or TRBD2 (5 bases each). CDR1 is WSHSY, CDR2 SAAADI, per germline. This CDR3 is built from 14 residues. Trimming took 2 bases from V and 6 from J, leaving 11 bases between them. CDR3 DNA sequence: TGCGCCAGCAGTGAGCCTGGGACGTTCAATGAGCAGTTCTTC. It codes for CASSEPGTFNEQFF.

This chain uses TRBV3-1 (or the pseudogene TRBV3-2) with TRBJ2-4, with 8 bases lining up with TRBD2. Germline V gene sequence: CDR1 LGHDT, CDR2 YNNKEL (reference sequence). V lost 0 bases, J lost 8 bases, and 6 bases stayed unmatched. The CDR3 is 15 amino acids. CDR3 residues: CASSQDGGAWDIQYF. Written as DNA, the CDR3 is TGTGCCAGCAGCCAAGACGGGGGGGCGTGGGACATTCAGTACTTC.

About this clone: Other DNA variants within this sample encode the same CDR3. The rearrangement uses TRBV9 and TRBJ2-7; a possible D gene is TRBD1 (6 bases). The CDR3 runs 14 residues. V was trimmed by 0 bases and J by 2 bases, leaving 9 bases between them. From germline, CDR1 is SGDLS and CDR2 YYNGEE. The CDR3, as DNA: TGTGCCAGCAGCGTAGGGGGGCCTGCCTACGAGCAGTACTTC. Residues: CASSVGGPAYEQYF. Combining the CDR3 with reference TRBV9 and TRBJ2-7 gives the whole variable domain DSGVTQTPKHLITATGQRVTLRCSPRSGDLSVYWYQQSLDQGLQFLIQYYNGEERAKGNILERFSAQQFPDLHSELNLSSLELGDSALYFCASSVGGPAYEQYFGPGTRLTVT.

The chain joins TRBV28 to TRBJ2-1, with D possibly called TRBD1 or TRBD2 (5 bases each). V was clipped by 5 bases and J by 6 bases, with 17 bases between them. The CDR3 spans 15 residues. The germline V gene has CDR1 MDHEN and CDR2 SYDVKM. CDR3 sequence (DNA): TGTGCCAGCAGTCCCCTGAGGGGTCACCTCAATGAGCAGTTCTTC. It specifies CASSPLRGHLNEQFF. The whole variable domain, remainder taken from reference TRBV28 and TRBJ2-1, is DVKVTQSSRYLVKRTGEKVFLECVQDMDHENMFWYRQDPGLGLRLIYFSYDVKMKEKGDIPEGYSVSREKKERFSLILESASTNQTSMYLCASSPLRGHLNEQFFGPGTRLTVL.

The chain joins TRBV25-1 to TRBJ1-6; D is possibly TRBD1 (5 bases). The CDR3 spans 17 residues. Germline lookup yields CDR1 MGHDK and CDR2 SYGVNS. Trimming stripped 0 bases from V and 8 bases from J, with 17 bases between. CDR3 residues: CASSEYTPPMGDSPLHF. CDR3 bases: TGTGCCAGCAGTGAATATACTCCCCCAATGGGGGATTCACCCCTCCACTTT. The whole variable domain, filled in from reference TRBV25-1 and TRBJ1-6, reads EADIYQTPRYLVIGTGKKITLECSQTMGHDKMYWYQQDPGMELHLIHYSYGVNSTEKGDLSSESTVSRIRTEHFPLTLESARPSHTSQYLCASSEYTPPMGDSPLHFGNGTRLTVT.

In this sample, this clone turned up a few times. In nucleotides, the CDR3 is TGTGCCAGCAGTTTATTTACCGGGGTCGACGCTTTCTTT. Residues: CASSLFTGVDAFF. The V and J genes are TRBV27 and TRBJ1-1; D gene uncertain. The V end lost 1 base, the J end lost 11 bases, and 14 bases lay between the germline ends. Germline-derived CDR1 and CDR2 are MNHEY and SMNVEV (reference sequence). CDR3 length: 13 amino acids.

A single count supports this clone. The sample has other DNA sequences that encode this CDR3 too. The rearrangement links TRBV7-9 to TRBJ2-7, with no clear D. This CDR3 has 13 residues. CDR1 and CDR2 (germline): SEHNR, FQNEAQ (reference sequence). Trimming left V 5 bases short and J 0 bases short, with 8 bases between. CDR3 region: CASSLGISYEQYF. CDR3 DNA: TGTGCCAGCAGCCTAGGGATCTCCTACGAGCAGTACTTC.

This sequence joins TRBV30 and TRBJ1-1, with D possibly TRBD1 on 5 matching bases. The CDR3 has 12 amino acids. Trimming removed 1 base at V and 8 bases at J, with 11 bases between. Germline CDR1 reads GTSNPN; CDR2 reads SVGIG (reference sequence). In nucleotides, the CDR3 is TGTGCCTGGAGTGAGGGGAACAGGGAAGCTTTCTTT. As protein: CAWSEGNREAFF.

The gene calls are TRBV19 and TRBJ1-5; TRBD1 might be the D (5 bases). CDR3 length: 13 amino acids. Germline CDR1 is LNHDA and CDR2 is SQIVND (reference sequence). Trimming removed 5 bases at V and 4 bases at J, with 9 bases between. The CDR3 loop is CASSQGGNQPQHF. CDR3 DNA sequence: TGTGCCAGTAGTCAGGGTGGTAATCAGCCCCAGCATTTT.

The chain couples TRBV30 to TRBJ1-1; TRBD1 matches at 9 bases. This CDR3 has 14 amino acids. CDR1 GTSNPN and CDR2 SVGIG come from the germline V gene (reference sequence). Losses at the gene ends were 2 bases for V and 1 base for J; bases not matched to a gene: 2. The CDR3: CAWSTGQGNTEAFF. CDR3 bases: TGTGCCTGGAGTACGGGACAGGGGAACACTGAAGCTTTCTTT.

This clone was observed a single time. The chain is built from TRBV18 and TRBJ1-1; D is perhaps TRBD1 (5 bases). Germline CDR1 and CDR2: KGHSH and LQKENI. CDR3 length: 14 amino acids. V lost 4 bases to trimming and J lost 6 bases, with 15 bases between them. CDR3 residues: CASSRRTISPEAFF. The CDR3 DNA is TGTGCCAGCTCACGCCGGACAATTTCTCCTGAAGCTTTCTTT.

The V call is TRBV6-5, the J call TRBJ2-2, with D tentatively TRBD1 (6 bases). Germline values: CDR1 MNHEY, CDR2 SVGAGI. Trimming took 10 bases from V and 4 from J, leaving 19 bases between them. The CDR3 runs to 15 residues. The CDR3 nucleotides are TGTGCCACCACAGAATGGGGGCGCGGCACCGGGGAGCTGTTTTTT. Translation gives CATTEWGRGTGELFF.

The chain carries TRBV28 and TRBJ1-5, with 9 bases fitting TRBD1. The length of the CDR3 is 17 residues. V shed 5 bases and J 0 bases; nucleotides not matched to a gene: 8. The germline CDR1 and CDR2 sequences are MDHEN and SYDVKM. This CDR3 reads CASSPGQGGGSNQPQHF. The CDR3 bases are TGTGCCAGCAGTCCGGGACAGGGAGGGGGTAGCAATCAGCCCCAGCATTTT.

The V gene is TRBV4-1, the J gene TRBJ1-4; D might be TRBD1 (6 bases). The CDR3 is 13 residues long. The V gene lost 5 bases and the J gene lost 7 bases, with 11 bases spanning the gap. Germline lookup yields CDR1 MGHRA and CDR2 YSYEKL. CDR3 nucleotide sequence: TGCGCCAGCAGCTATCAGGGGAGTGAAAAACTGTTTTTT. Translation gives CASSYQGSEKLFF.

The sample holds one count of this clone. This chain uses TRBV9 with TRBJ2-1, with 15 positions matching TRBD2. The CDR3 spans 15 residues. V trimming: 2 bases; J trimming: 7 bases; junction bases outside the gene matches: 1. CDR1 is SGDLS, CDR2 YYNGEE, per germline. CDR3 nucleotide sequence: TGTGCCAGCAGCGTGGGGACTAGCGGGAGGAATGAGCAGTTCTTC. Protein product: CASSVGTSGRNEQFF.

The chain has TRBV19 and TRBJ1-5; 10 nucleotides agree with TRBD1. There are 17 residues in the CDR3. Germline CDR1 is LNHDA and CDR2 is SQIVND (reference sequence). The trim removed 2 bases at V and 2 bases at J, leaving 6 bases unmatched. CDR3 sequence: CASSIISGTGGNQPQHF. In DNA form, the CDR3 reads TGTGCCAGTAGTATAATTTCCGGGACAGGGGGCAATCAGCCCCAGCATTTT.

V gene TRBV28 combines with J gene TRBJ2-7; 9 bases align to TRBD2. The V segment lost 6 bases and the J segment 2 bases; nucleotides outside the gene matches: 17. Germline loops: CDR1 MDHEN, CDR2 SYDVKM. CDR3 size: 18 residues. DNA of the CDR3: TGTGCCAGCAGGCACTATGGGACTAGCTCCTACGACCCCTACGAGCAGTACTTC. Amino acid sequence: CASRHYGTSSYDPYEQYF.

The CDR3 DNA follows: TGTGCCAGCACCTTGCTAGCGGGAGGGTACAATGAGCAGTTCTTC. Protein product: CASTLLAGGYNEQFF. This sequence joins TRBV11-2 and TRBJ2-1; TRBD2 aligns across 12 bases. The junction had 5 bases not matched to a gene; V was cut back by 7 bases and J by 4 bases. This CDR3 has 15 residues. Looked up from germline, CDR1 is SGHAT and CDR2 is FQNNGV.

The genes are TRBV27 and TRBJ1-4; D perhaps matches TRBD1 (6 bases). V was pared by 6 bases and J by 7 bases, with 12 bases between. This CDR3 is 13 amino acids long. Germline V CDR1 and CDR2: MNHEY, SMNVEV (reference sequence). The CDR3 sequence: CASRKQGFEKLFF. DNA for the CDR3: TGTGCCAGCAGAAAACAGGGATTTGAAAAACTGTTTTTT.

The genes are TRBV28 and TRBJ2-5, with D possibly TRBD1 on 5 matching bases. Per the germline V gene, CDR1 is MDHEN and CDR2 is SYDVKM. Between the trimmed V and J ends, which lost 3 bases and 0 bases, there was a span of 11 bases. The CDR3 runs 15 residues. CDR3: CASSFGQDYQETQYF. The CDR3 nucleotides read TGTGCCAGCAGTTTCGGACAAGACTACCAAGAGACCCAGTACTTC.

The V and J genes are TRBV27 and TRBJ1-2; D gene unclear. The germline V gene has CDR1 MNHEY and CDR2 SMNVEV (reference sequence). CDR3 length: 15 residues. V was clipped by 6 bases and J by 1 base, with 15 bases between them. CDR3 in amino acids: CASSLGGNINYGYTF. For the CDR3, the DNA is TGTGCCAGCAGCCTTGGAGGAAATATTAACTATGGCTACACCTTC.

CDR3 nucleotides: TGTGCCAGCAGCCTAACTCACACCCAAGAGACCCAGTACTTC. It encodes CASSLTHTQETQYF. The chain uses TRBV7-2 and TRBJ2-5; D is unclear. V lost 5 bases and J 1 base, leaving 11 bases between the germline ends. The CDR3 covers 14 residues. Germline CDR1 SGHTA, CDR2 FQGNSA.